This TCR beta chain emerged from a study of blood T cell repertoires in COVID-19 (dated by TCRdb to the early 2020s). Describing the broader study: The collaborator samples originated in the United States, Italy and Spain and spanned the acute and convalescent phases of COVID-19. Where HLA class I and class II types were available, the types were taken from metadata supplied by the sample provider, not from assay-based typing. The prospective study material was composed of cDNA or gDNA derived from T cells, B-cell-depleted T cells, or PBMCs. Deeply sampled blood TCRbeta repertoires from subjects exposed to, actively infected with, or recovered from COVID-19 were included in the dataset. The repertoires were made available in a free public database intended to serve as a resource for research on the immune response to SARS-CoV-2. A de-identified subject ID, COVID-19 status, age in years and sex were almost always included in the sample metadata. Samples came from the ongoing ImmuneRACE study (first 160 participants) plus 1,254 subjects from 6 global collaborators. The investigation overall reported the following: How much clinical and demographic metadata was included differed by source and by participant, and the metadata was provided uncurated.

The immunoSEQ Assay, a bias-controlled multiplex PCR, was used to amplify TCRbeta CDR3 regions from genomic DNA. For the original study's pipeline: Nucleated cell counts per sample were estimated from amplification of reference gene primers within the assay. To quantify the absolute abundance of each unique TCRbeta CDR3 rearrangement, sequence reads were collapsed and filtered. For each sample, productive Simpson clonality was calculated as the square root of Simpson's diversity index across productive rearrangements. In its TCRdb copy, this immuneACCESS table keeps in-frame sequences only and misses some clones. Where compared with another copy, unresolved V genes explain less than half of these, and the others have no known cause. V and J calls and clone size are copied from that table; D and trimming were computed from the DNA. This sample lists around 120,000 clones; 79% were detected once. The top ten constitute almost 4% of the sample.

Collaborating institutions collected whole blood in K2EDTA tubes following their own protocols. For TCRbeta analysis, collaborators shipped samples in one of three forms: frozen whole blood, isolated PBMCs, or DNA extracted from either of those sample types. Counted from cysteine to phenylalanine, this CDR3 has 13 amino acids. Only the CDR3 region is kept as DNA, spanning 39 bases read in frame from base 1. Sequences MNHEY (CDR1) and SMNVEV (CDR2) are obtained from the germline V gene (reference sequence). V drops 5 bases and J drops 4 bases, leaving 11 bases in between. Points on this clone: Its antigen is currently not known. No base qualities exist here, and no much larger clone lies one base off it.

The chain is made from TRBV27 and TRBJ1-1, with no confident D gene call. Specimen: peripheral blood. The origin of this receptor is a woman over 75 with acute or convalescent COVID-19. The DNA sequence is TGTGCCAGCAGTCTCCAGGCGGGCACTGAAGCTTTCTTT. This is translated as CASSLQAGTEAFF.